The source of this TCR beta chain is a study of T cell responses to AZD1222 COVID-19 vaccine. Overall study results and limits: Reports indicate that nearly half of spike-specific TCRs are directed at unmutated variant regions. With two AZD1222 doses given, Spike-specific TCR breadth and depth both rose. Seropositive at baseline were only a handful of AZD1222 recipients. In a largely white British group with more females than males, clonal diversity was possibly underestimated.

CDR3 length equals 16 residues. Between the trimmed V and J ends, which lost 6 bases and 4 bases, there was a span of 19 bases. CDR1 and CDR2 from the germline V gene are SEHNR and FQNEAQ (reference sequence). This clone occurred once. Antigen specificity is unknown. Generated by immunoSEQ multiplex PCR, the TCRdb table keeps only in-frame clones and is missing some. The data hold 95,000 to 100,000 clones, with just over 85% observed a single time. The TCR was taken from an adult in good health. The V gene is TRBV7-9, the J gene TRBJ1-3; D is perhaps TRBD1 (5 bases). Here the sequenced sample was peripheral blood, taken on day 0 of AZD1222 vaccination. The CDR3: CASRPRDSGRGNTIYF. DNA of the CDR3: TGTGCCAGCAGGCCACGGGACTCGGGGAGGGGAAACACCATATATTTT.